This T cell receptor (beta chain) was obtained from a study of PD-1 blockade in classical Hodgkin lymphoma. Study conclusions and caveats: The study reported lower baseline TCR diversity in newly diagnosed patients than in healthy donors.

Assay: immunoSEQ multiplex PCR; the TCRdb copy retains only in-frame clones and omits some. The table records roughly 77,000 clones, about 94% of them present only once. In the case of this clone: No antigen is known for it.

Germline V gene sequence: CDR1 GTSNPN, CDR2 SVGIG (reference sequence). Trimming shortened V by 8 bases and J by 1 base, and 15 bases separated the two germline ends. This CDR3 region has 14 residues. As to time point: newly diagnosed, previously untreated cHL patient sample. The rearrangement uses TRBV30 and TRBJ2-1; D is perhaps TRBD2 (7 bases). Sequenced input: peripheral blood mononuclear cells (PBMCs). This receptor was identified in a human donor with classical Hodgkin lymphoma. The CDR3 loop is CASQGRESYNEQFF. In nucleotides, the CDR3 is TGTGCCAGCCAGGGGCGGGAGTCCTACAATGAGCAGTTCTTC.